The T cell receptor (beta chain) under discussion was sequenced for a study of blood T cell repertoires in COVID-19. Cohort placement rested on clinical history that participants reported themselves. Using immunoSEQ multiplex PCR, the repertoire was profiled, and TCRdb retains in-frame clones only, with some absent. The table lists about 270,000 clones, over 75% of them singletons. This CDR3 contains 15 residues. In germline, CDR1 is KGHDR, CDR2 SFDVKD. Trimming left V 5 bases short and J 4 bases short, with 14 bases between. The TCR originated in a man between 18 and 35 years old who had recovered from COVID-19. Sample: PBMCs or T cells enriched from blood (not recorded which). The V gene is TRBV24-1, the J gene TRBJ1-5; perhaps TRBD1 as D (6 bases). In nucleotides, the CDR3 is TGTGCCACCAGTGGCTCGGACAGTTTAAATCAGCCCCAGCATTTT. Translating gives CATSGSDSLNQPQHF.